The 30 T cell receptor beta chains given below trace back to one sample, sequenced in a study of long-term antiretroviral therapy in people with HIV. Assay version v3.0 of immunoSEQ was used, and it was run at survey level. Generated by immunoSEQ multiplex PCR, the TCRdb table keeps only in-frame clones and is missing some. This sample carries 15,000 to 20,000 clones, more than 60% of them seen once, and the ten largest clones take about 15%. This sample comprised unsorted PBMCs, obtained 2.1 years before starting antiretroviral therapy. The origin of the receptors is a man aged 30 to 45 with HIV.

This clone has a handful of counts. The V call is TRBV2, the J call TRBJ1-3; D gene unclear. The V gene's germline CDR1 is SNHLY and CDR2 FYNNEI. The CDR3 is 14 amino acids. The germline V and J ends were trimmed by 6 bases and 8 bases, with 17 bases remaining between them. In DNA, the CDR3 is TGTGCCAGCAGAGGTGACGCGACAATAGACACCATATATTTT. Residues: CASRGDATIDTIYF.

This clone has only a few counts. The chain couples TRBV18 to TRBJ1-1, with D perhaps TRBD1 (6 bases). V was clipped by 5 bases and J by 4 bases, with 14 bases between them. Germline V gives CDR1 KGHSH, CDR2 LQKENI. CDR3 length equals 14 residues. CDR3 sequence: CASSTSGVGTEAFF. CDR3 nucleotide sequence: TGTGCCAGCTCAACCTCAGGGGTTGGCACTGAAGCTTTCTTT.

The rearrangement uses TRBV12-5 and TRBJ2-7; D not certain. Looked up from germline, CDR1 is LGHNT and CDR2 is FRNRAP. V was cut by 6 bases and J by 0 bases, with 3 bases left in between. CDR3 length: 11 amino acids. Here the CDR3 DNA reads TGTGCTAGTGGCAGCTCCTACGAGCAGTACTTC. Its translation is CASGSSYEQYF.

This sequence joins TRBV7-9 and TRBJ2-1; D remains unclear. CDR1 is SEHNR, CDR2 FQNEAQ, per germline (reference sequence). V gave up 3 bases and J gave up 6 bases, with 12 bases separating them. This CDR3 is 14 amino acids long. As DNA, the CDR3 is TGTGCCAGCAGCTTTTCCAGTCAATCCAATGAGCAGTTCTTC. This encodes CASSFSSQSNEQFF.

This rearrangement joins TRBV29-1 to TRBJ1-2; D not certain. Germline CDR1 reads SQVTM; CDR2 reads ANQGSEA. This CDR3 has 13 amino acids. Trimming removed 7 bases at V and 0 bases at J, with 12 bases between. CDR3 in amino acids: CSGRQLTNYGYTF. CDR3 bases: TGCAGCGGTCGACAACTTACTAACTATGGCTACACCTTC.

For the CDR3, the DNA is TGTGCCAGTAGTATCGAAAAGGGACAGTCCTGTTTCTTC. Translated, it gives CASSIEKGQSCFF. The chain links TRBV19 to TRBJ2-1; the match to TRBD1 covers 7 bases. Germline V gives CDR1 LNHDA, CDR2 SQIVND (reference sequence). Trimming took 3 bases from V and 16 from J; bases not matched to a gene: 12. This CDR3 has 13 amino acids.

The rearrangement links TRBV6-6 to TRBJ2-7; tentative D call: TRBD1 (6 bases). The germline CDR1 and CDR2 sequences are MNHNY and SVGAGI (reference sequence). The germline V and J ends were trimmed by 6 bases and 4 bases, with 10 bases remaining between them. CDR3 length equals 12 residues. The CDR3 DNA reads TGTGCCAGCAGCCTCGACAGGTACGAGCAGTACTTC. It encodes CASSLDRYEQYF.

This chain uses TRBV10-3 with TRBJ2-1; 7 bases map to TRBD1. Germline-derived CDR1 and CDR2 are ENHRY and SYGVKD. After removal of 6 bases from V and 1 base from J, the junction contained 6 bases not matched to a gene. This CDR3 has 15 amino acids. The CDR3 sequence: CAISSQTGSYNEQFF. DNA of the CDR3: TGTGCCATCAGCTCCCAGACAGGGTCCTACAATGAGCAGTTCTTC.

This rearrangement joins TRBV6-1 to TRBJ1-6, with D unclear. The CDR3 has 13 amino acids. V lost 3 bases and J 5 bases, leaving 5 bases between the germline ends. Germline V gene sequence: CDR1 MNHNS, CDR2 SASEGT. DNA of the CDR3: TGTGCCAGCAGTGACCCAAATAATTCACCCCTCCACTTT. Protein: CASSDPNNSPLHF.

The CDR3 reads CASSLKVSGTEAFF. CDR3 DNA: TGTGCCAGCAGCTTAAAGGTTTCGGGCACTGAAGCTTTCTTT. The V and J genes are TRBV7-3 and TRBJ1-1; D is unclear. This CDR3 has 14 amino acids. CDR1 and CDR2 from the germline V gene are SGHTA and FQGTGA. The V end lost 1 base, the J end lost 4 bases, and 10 bases lay between the germline ends.

The V call is TRBV19, the J call TRBJ2-2, with a weak D call TRBD1 (5 bases). The CDR3 totals 14 residues. V lost 10 bases and J 0 bases, leaving 12 bases between the germline ends. From germline, CDR1 is LNHDA and CDR2 SQIVND (reference sequence). The CDR3 sequence: CATQQTANTGELFF. The CDR3 nucleotides read TGTGCCACTCAGCAGACAGCGAACACCGGGGAGCTGTTTTTT.

The chain uses TRBV11-2 and TRBJ1-3; 7 bases map to TRBD1. J was trimmed by 3 bases and V by 5 bases; bases with no gene match: 4. CDR1 is SGHAT and CDR2 is FQNNGV in the germline V gene. The CDR3 has 14 amino acids. CDR3 in amino acids: CASSKTGSGNTIYF. The CDR3 DNA reads TGTGCCAGCAGCAAGACAGGGAGTGGAAACACCATATATTTT. Using reference TRBV11-2 and TRBJ1-3 for the parts outside the CDR3, the full variable domain is EAGVAQSPRYKIIEKRQSVAFWCNPISGHATLYWYQQILGQGPKLLIQFQNNGVVDDSQLPKDRFSAERLKGVDSTLKIQPAKLEDSAVYLCASSKTGSGNTIYFGEGSWLTVV.

V is TRBV11-2 and J is TRBJ2-3; D remains ambiguous. Trimming stripped 1 base from V and 0 bases from J, with 5 bases between. This CDR3 has 14 residues. Germline V lookup: CDR1 SGHAT, CDR2 FQNNGV. CDR3 coding DNA: TGTGCCAGCAGCTTAGTAGACAGCACAGATACGCAGTATTTT. Residues: CASSLVDSTDTQYF. The whole variable domain, remainder taken from reference TRBV11-2 and TRBJ2-3, is EAGVAQSPRYKIIEKRQSVAFWCNPISGHATLYWYQQILGQGPKLLIQFQNNGVVDDSQLPKDRFSAERLKGVDSTLKIQPAKLEDSAVYLCASSLVDSTDTQYFGPGTRLTVL.

CDR3 coding DNA: TGTGCCAGCAGCCTCAGTTCCTCCGGGACTGGAGGGTCCTACGAGCAGTACTTC. This translates into CASSLSSSGTGGSYEQYF. This rearrangement joins TRBV9 to TRBJ2-7, with D perhaps matching TRBD2 (6 bases). Germline V gives CDR1 SGDLS, CDR2 YYNGEE. V was clipped by 4 bases and J by 1 base, with 24 bases between them. The CDR3 is 18 amino acids.

This clone was observed once. This chain joins TRBV19 and TRBJ1-4; D uncertain. Trimming took off 10 bases at V and 3 bases at J, with 15 bases between the two ends. CDR1 is LNHDA and CDR2 is SQIVND in the germline V gene (reference sequence). The CDR3 consists of 14 residues. The CDR3 DNA follows: TGTGCCAATATGGGAAAGGCCTCTAATGAAAAACTGTTTTTT. Amino acid sequence: CANMGKASNEKLFF.

This chain uses TRBV4-3 with TRBJ1-1, with D possibly matching TRBD1 (6 bases). Trimming pared 0 bases from V and 6 bases from J, leaving 11 bases between. Germline CDR1 is LGHNA and CDR2 is YSLEER. The CDR3 contains 14 residues. The CDR3 protein is CASSQDRGGAEAFF. The CDR3 DNA follows: TGCGCCAGCAGCCAAGATAGGGGGGGAGCTGAAGCTTTCTTT.

This clone was detected only a few times. The V call is TRBV27, the J call TRBJ2-7; D not resolved. CDR3 length: 13 residues. The germline CDR1 and CDR2 sequences are MNHEY and SMNVEV (reference sequence). Trimming removed 2 bases at V and 4 bases at J, with 9 bases between. The CDR3 region is CASSLRSGYEQYF. CDR3 bases: TGTGCCAGCAGTTTAAGGTCAGGATACGAGCAGTACTTC.

This chain uses TRBV11-2 with TRBJ2-1; the D gene could be TRBD1 or TRBD2 (6 bases each). The CDR3 contains 16 residues. Germline-derived CDR1 and CDR2 are SGHAT and FQNNGV. The V end lost 4 bases, the J end lost 5 bases, and 18 bases lay between the germline ends. The CDR3 bases are TGTGCCAGCAGCTGGACCTCGGGGGCAGTAAACAATGAGCAGTTCTTC. This sequence encodes CASSWTSGAVNNEQFF.

This clone is labeled as large. The rearrangement joins TRBV18 to TRBJ1-2; 10 nucleotides align to TRBD1. There are 14 residues in the CDR3. V trimming: 3 bases; J trimming: 10 bases; junction bases outside the gene matches: 8. CDR1 is KGHSH and CDR2 is LQKENI in the germline V gene. The CDR3: CASSPSFDRGLYTF. CDR3 coding DNA: TGTGCCAGCTCACCCTCCTTTGACAGGGGGCTCTACACCTTC.

This sequence joins TRBV5-4 and TRBJ1-1; D perhaps matches TRBD1 (6 bases). Germline assignment: CDR1 SGHNT and CDR2 YYREEE (reference sequence). V was cut by 4 bases and J by 3 bases, with 16 bases left in between. The length of the CDR3 is 15 residues. DNA of the CDR3: TGTGCCAGCAGCGCCAAACAGGGTCTCCACACTGAAGCTTTCTTT. The encoded protein is CASSAKQGLHTEAFF. Filled out from reference TRBV5-4 and TRBJ1-1, the complete variable domain reads ETGVTQSPTHLIKTRGQQVTLRCSSQSGHNTVSWYQQALGQGPQFIFQYYREEENGRGNFPPRFSGLQFPNYSSELNVNALELDDSALYLCASSAKQGLHTEAFFGQGTRLTVV.

There are a few counts of this clone. The chain couples TRBV14 to TRBJ2-1; D gene unclear. V lost 6 bases and J 7 bases, leaving 19 bases between the germline ends. This CDR3 is built from 15 residues. Germline V gives CDR1 SGHDN, CDR2 FVKESK. CDR3 loop: CASRLTRAGRNEQFF. The DNA for the CDR3 is TGTGCCAGCAGGCTAACAAGGGCCGGTAGGAATGAGCAGTTCTTC.

Relative to its sample, this clone is medium-sized. The V gene is TRBV28, the J gene TRBJ1-5; D is unresolved. The CDR3 length is 14 residues. Trimming removed 3 bases from V and 7 bases from J, with 13 bases in between. CDR1 is MDHEN, CDR2 SYDVKM, per germline. CDR3 sequence: CASSFLVTGQPQHF. CDR3 sequence (DNA): TGTGCCAGCAGTTTCTTGGTAACTGGGCAGCCCCAGCATTTT.

The V and J genes are TRBV7-2 and TRBJ1-3; D is uncertain. The germline gives CDR1 SGHTA, CDR2 FQGNSA. Trimming cost V 1 base and J 0 bases, with 7 bases left between them. This CDR3 region has 15 residues. The CDR3 DNA sequence: TGTGCCAGCAGCTTAGGTGGGCTCTCTGGAAACACCATATATTTT. Its translation: CASSLGGLSGNTIYF.

The chain carries TRBV7-2 and TRBJ1-2; TRBD1 matches at 7 bases. This CDR3 region has 14 residues. Germline CDR1 and CDR2: SGHTA and FQGNSA. V shed 3 bases and J 7 bases; nucleotides not matched to a gene: 8. DNA for the CDR3: TGTGCCAGCAGCTTGGATACAGGGGAGCGTGGCTACACCTTC. As protein: CASSLDTGERGYTF. Drawing the rest from reference TRBV7-2 and TRBJ1-2, the complete variable domain is GAGVSQSPSNKVTEKGKDVELRCDPISGHTALYWYRQSLGQGLEFLIYFQGNSAPDKSGLPSDRFSAERTGGSVSTLTIQRTQQEDSAVYLCASSLDTGERGYTFGSGTRLTVV.

This rearrangement joins TRBV19 to TRBJ2-1, with no clear D. The CDR3 is 14 amino acids. With 6 bases removed from V and 5 bases from J, the gap between germline ends came to 14 bases. CDR1 and CDR2 (germline): LNHDA, SQIVND (reference sequence). The DNA for the CDR3 is TGTGCCAGTAGCTCCGGGTTGAGAGACAATGAGCAGTTCTTC. It is translated as CASSSGLRDNEQFF.

The chain recombines TRBV19 with TRBJ2-1, with D perhaps matching TRBD1 (6 bases). CDR1 is LNHDA, CDR2 SQIVND, per germline (reference sequence). Trimming took off 4 bases at V and 8 bases at J, with 9 bases between the two ends. This CDR3 spans 12 amino acids. The CDR3 nucleotides are TGTGCCAGTAGTAACAGGGTCTATGAGCAGTTCTTC. Translation gives CASSNRVYEQFF.

The sample holds a few counts of this clone. The genes are TRBV27 and TRBJ1-3, with D hard to call. Germline-derived CDR1 and CDR2 are MNHEY and SMNVEV (reference sequence). This CDR3 is 15 amino acids long. The V end was cut by 3 bases, the J end by 4 bases, with 13 bases between. The CDR3 spells CASSFREPPGNTIYF. In DNA form, the CDR3 reads TGTGCCAGCAGTTTTCGGGAGCCACCGGGAAACACCATATATTTT.

CDR3 sequence: CASSFGDTGELFF. CDR3 bases: TGTGCCAGCAGCTTTGGGGACACCGGGGAGCTGTTTTTT. This chain uses TRBV7-3 with TRBJ2-2, with D hard to call. CDR1 is SGHTA, CDR2 FQGTGA, per germline. The V end lost 3 bases, the J end lost 3 bases, and 5 bases lay between the germline ends. This CDR3 is 13 amino acids long.

This chain links TRBV27 with TRBJ2-3, with D perhaps matching TRBD1 (6 bases). The length of the CDR3 is 15 residues. Germline V gene lookup returns CDR1 MNHEY and CDR2 SMNVEV (reference sequence). Trimming pared 4 bases from V and 0 bases from J, leaving 11 bases between. CDR3 amino acids: CASSYPGTSTDTQYF. CDR3 nucleotide sequence: TGTGCCAGCAGTTACCCCGGGACAAGCACAGATACGCAGTATTTT.

The chain combines TRBV27 with TRBJ2-3; D gene ambiguous. Germline-derived CDR1 and CDR2 are MNHEY and SMNVEV (reference sequence). Between the trimmed V and J ends, which lost 3 bases and 0 bases, there was a span of 7 bases. This CDR3 spans 14 amino acids. The CDR3: CASSFWPSTDTQYF. The CDR3 DNA is TGTGCCAGCAGTTTTTGGCCAAGCACAGATACGCAGTATTTT.